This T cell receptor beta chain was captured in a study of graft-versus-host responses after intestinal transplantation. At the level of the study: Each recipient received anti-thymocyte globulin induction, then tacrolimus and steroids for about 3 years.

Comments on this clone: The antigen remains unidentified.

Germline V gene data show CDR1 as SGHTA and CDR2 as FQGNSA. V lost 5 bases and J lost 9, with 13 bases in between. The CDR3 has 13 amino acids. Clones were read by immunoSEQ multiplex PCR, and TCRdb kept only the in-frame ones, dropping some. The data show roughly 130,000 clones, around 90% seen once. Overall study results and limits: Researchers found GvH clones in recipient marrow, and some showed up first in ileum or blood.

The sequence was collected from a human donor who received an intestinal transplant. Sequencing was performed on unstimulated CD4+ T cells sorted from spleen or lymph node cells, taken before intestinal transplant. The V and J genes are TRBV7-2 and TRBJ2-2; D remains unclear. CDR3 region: CASSLRPERELFF. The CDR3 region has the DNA TGTGCCAGCAGCCTTCGGCCTGAGAGGGAGCTGTTTTTT.